Presented here are 29 T cell receptor beta chains from one specimen sequenced in a study of human T cells and chemical hapten exposure. Specified time point: patch test 1, 2 weeks after DPC sensitization. Documented treatment: therapeutic diphenylcyclopropenone sensitization with weekly scalp DPC. One entry per CDR3 protein, called by TCRdb with MiXCR from the RACE reads. The data contain 370,000 or so distinct CDR3 sequences, roughly 5% of them seen just once; the ten biggest clones take up 2% to 2.5%. The sequencing used whole blood, collected in connection with sensitization to the hapten diphenylcyclopropenone (DPC). The receptors here all came from a woman between 50 and 59 years old with alopecia areata. Some clones in this sample may be carry-over from other donors' samples.

This clonotype was observed a single time. It may be a read error: a sequence one base away is much more abundant. This rearrangement joins TRBV9 to TRBJ2-7; no clear D. V was pared by 0 bases and J by 0 bases, with 10 bases between. Per the germline V gene, CDR1 is SGDLS and CDR2 is YYNGEE. The CDR3 has 15 residues. The CDR3 coding sequence is TGTGCCAGCAGCGTAGGCGACGCGAGCTCCTACGAGCAGTACTTC. As protein: CASSVGDASSYEQYF.

In this sample, this clonotype turned up many times. J is TRBJ1-4 and V is TRBV27; possibly TRBD1 for D (6 bases). CDR3 length equals 16 residues. Per germline, CDR1 MNHEY and CDR2 SMNVEV (reference sequence). Between the trimmed V and J ends, which lost 5 bases and 7 bases, there was a span of 20 bases. The CDR3 loop reads CASSLTQGQLGEKLFF. The CDR3 region has the DNA TGTGCCAGCAGTCTCACCCAAGGACAGCTGGGTGAAAAACTGTTTTTT.

This clonotype was seen at least ten times. The chain uses TRBV6-2 or TRBV6-3 and TRBJ2-1, with a possible D match to TRBD1 (5 bases). CDR1 is MNHEY, CDR2 SVGEGT, per germline. The CDR3 covers 13 residues. V lost 11 bases and J 10 bases, leaving 21 bases between the germline ends. In DNA form, the CDR3 reads TGTGCCGGGGCTCGAGGTGGGCCCAGCGAGCAGTTCTTC. This encodes CAGARGGPSEQFF.

This clonotype was recorded many times. The rearrangement joins TRBV6-1 to TRBJ2-1; D not resolved. V was pared by 7 bases and J by 5 bases, with 12 bases between. The CDR3 has 13 residues. Germline V gives CDR1 MNHNS, CDR2 SASEGT. The CDR3 DNA reads TGTGCCAGCAACCTAAGAGGCAACAATGAGCAGTTCTTC. This codes for CASNLRGNNEQFF.

This clonotype appeared a few times. CDR3 sequence (DNA): TGCAGTGCTAGAGATGAGCCCTACGAGCAGTACTTC. As protein: CSARDEPYEQYF. The chain employs TRBV20-1 and TRBJ2-7; no definite D call. The V and J ends lost 0 bases and 2 bases respectively, with 5 bases between them. Germline V gene sequence: CDR1 DFQATT, CDR2 SNEGSKA (reference sequence). There are 12 residues in the CDR3.

This clonotype was detected a few times. A junction end diverges from the germline sequence, so it may reflect a read error. This rearrangement joins TRBV6-2 or TRBV6-3 to TRBJ2-2, with 15 bases identical to TRBD2. This CDR3 spans 19 amino acids. Germline loops: CDR1 MNHEY, CDR2 SVGEGT. The CDR3 region has the DNA TGTGCCAGCCGTTACGGGGGACTAGCGGGAGGAAGGAACACCGGGGAGCTGTTTTTT. Translating it yields CASRYGGLAGGRNTGELFF.

There are many counts of this clonotype. The chain recombines TRBV12-3 or TRBV12-4 with TRBJ1-5; TRBD1 matches 8 bases. J was trimmed by 4 bases and V by 4 bases; bases with no gene match: 0. The CDR3 contains 13 residues. CDR3 residues: CASSWDRNQPQHF. The CDR3 DNA reads as TGTGCCAGCAGTTGGGACAGGAATCAGCCCCAGCATTTT.

This clonotype was seen more than once but under ten times. J is TRBJ2-3 and V is TRBV20-1, with 7 bases identical to TRBD2. V trimming: 4 bases; J trimming: 3 bases; junction bases outside the gene matches: 7. Germline loops: CDR1 DFQATT, CDR2 SNEGSKA (reference sequence). The CDR3 runs 14 residues. CDR3 coding DNA: TGCAGTGCTAAGGAGGGAGGGAAAACAGATACGCAGTATTTT. It specifies CSAKEGGKTDTQYF.

J is TRBJ2-3 and V is TRBV12-3 or TRBV12-4, with a tentative D call TRBD2 (6 bases). The CDR3 spans 15 residues. The ends were cut back, 4 bases at V and 10 bases at J, with 21 bases in the middle. DNA of the CDR3: TGTGCCAGCAGTTCTCCATCCCGGGACTTCGGAGCGCAGTATTTT. This codes for CASSSPSRDFGAQYF.

This clonotype was recorded many times. The rearrangement joins TRBV29-1 to TRBJ1-1, with 7 bases lining up with TRBD1. Looked up from germline, CDR1 is SQVTM and CDR2 is ANQGSEA. This CDR3 is 14 amino acids long. Germline trimming cut 5 bases from V and 1 base from J; bases unmatched to any gene: 7. In DNA, the CDR3 is TGCAGCGTTAGACCGGGACAGAAGAACACTGAAGCTTTCTTT. As protein: CSVRPGQKNTEAFF.

This clonotype was seen more than once but under ten times. The V call is TRBV24-1, the J call TRBJ2-5; a weak D match, TRBD2 (5 bases). The CDR3 spans 15 residues. Per germline, CDR1 KGHDR and CDR2 SFDVKD. V was trimmed by 9 bases and J by 4 bases, leaving 20 bases between them. CDR3 DNA: TGTGCCACCCCCTACGTGCGGGCCCCCCGAGAGACCCAGTACTTC. Amino acid sequence: CATPYVRAPRETQYF.

This rearrangement joins TRBV7-2 to TRBJ2-3; D is uncertain. V gave up 1 base and J gave up 2 bases, with 7 bases separating them. Per the germline V gene, CDR1 is SGHTA and CDR2 is FQGNSA. CDR3 length: 14 residues. The CDR3 coding sequence is TGTGCCAGCAGCTTAGAGGAGAACACAGATACGCAGTATTTT. Its translation is CASSLEENTDTQYF. Full variable domain (outside the CDR3, taken from reference TRBV7-2 and TRBJ2-3): GAGVSQSPSNKVTEKGKDVELRCDPISGHTALYWYRQSLGQGLEFLIYFQGNSAPDKSGLPSDRFSAERTGGSVSTLTIQRTQQEDSAVYLCASSLEENTDTQYFGPGTRLTVL.

This clonotype was detected ten times or more. This sequence joins TRBV7-2 and TRBJ1-5, with D perhaps TRBD1 (5 bases). Germline V CDR1 and CDR2: SGHTA, FQGNSA. V lost 1 base, J lost 6 bases, and 13 bases lay in between. This CDR3 spans 15 amino acids. The CDR3, as DNA: TGTGCCAGCAGCTTAGTGCAGACAGCCACTCAGCCCCAGCATTTT. Its protein product is CASSLVQTATQPQHF.

The chain employs TRBV6-1 and TRBJ2-1; 9 nucleotides agree with TRBD1. Looked up from germline, CDR1 is MNHNS and CDR2 is SASEGT. Losses at the gene ends were 8 bases for V and 9 bases for J; bases not matched to a gene: 11. CDR3 length: 14 amino acids. The DNA for the CDR3 is TGTGCCAGCCTATCTCGAACAGGGGGCGGTGAGCAGTTCTTC. This gives the protein CASLSRTGGGEQFF.

V usage is TRBV2 and J usage is TRBJ2-7; D is uncertain. The CDR3 spans 12 residues. V lost 8 bases to trimming and J lost 0 bases, with 8 bases between them. Germline CDR1 and CDR2: SNHLY and FYNNEI. The CDR3 region is CASGRVSYEQYF. The DNA of the CDR3 is TGTGCCAGCGGAAGGGTCTCCTACGAGCAGTACTTC.

This clonotype turned up a few times. The chain carries TRBV7-2 and TRBJ1-1; D is perhaps TRBD1 (6 bases). The CDR3 has 15 amino acids. The V gene's germline CDR1 is SGHTA and CDR2 FQGNSA. V lost 2 bases to trimming and J lost 1 base, with 11 bases between them. The CDR3 sequence: CASSLNARGNTEAFF. Written as DNA, the CDR3 is TGTGCCAGCAGCTTAAACGCCAGGGGGAACACTGAAGCTTTCTTT.

At least ten counts were recorded for this clonotype. The chain carries TRBV9 and TRBJ1-2; no firm D call. CDR3 length equals 13 residues. V lost 0 bases to trimming and J lost 1 base, with 4 bases between them. The germline V gene encodes CDR1 SGDLS and CDR2 YYNGEE. The DNA for the CDR3 is TGTGCCAGCAGCGTAGTTGGTAACTATGGCTACACCTTC. This translates into CASSVVGNYGYTF.

A few counts support this clonotype. V usage is TRBV5-8 and J usage is TRBJ1-5; no reliable D call. Deletions cut 4 bases from V and 0 bases from J, with 11 bases between. This CDR3 contains 15 residues. Germline V gives CDR1 SGHTS, CDR2 YDEGEE. CDR3 DNA: TGTGCCAGCAGCCGGGCGACGGTTAGCAATCAGCCCCAGCATTTT. Encoded protein: CASSRATVSNQPQHF.

This clonotype has a count of ten or more. V is TRBV18 and J is TRBJ2-6; D call uncertain. Trimming cost V 8 bases and J 4 bases, with 18 bases left between them. CDR1 and CDR2 (germline): KGHSH, LQKENI. The CDR3 covers 16 residues. CDR3 residues: CASLRGPTKGANVLTF. Here the CDR3 DNA reads TGTGCCAGCCTCCGAGGTCCTACAAAAGGGGCCAACGTCCTGACTTTC.

This clonotype showed up many times. The V and J genes are TRBV29-1 and TRBJ1-2; D is uncertain. Trimming removed 3 bases from V and 6 bases from J, with 8 bases in between. Germline assignment: CDR1 SQVTM and CDR2 ANQGSEA. This CDR3 is 11 amino acids long. CDR3 sequence reads: CSVDVGNGYTF. The CDR3 DNA follows: TGCAGCGTTGATGTTGGCAATGGCTACACCTTC.

This chain connects TRBV7-2 to TRBJ2-4; the D is unclear. This CDR3 has 11 amino acids. Germline CDR1 reads SGHTA; CDR2 reads FQGNSA. V was pared by 3 bases and J by 8 bases, with 5 bases between. CDR3 in DNA: TGTGCCAGCAGCTTGATGGACATTCAGTACTTC. Translating it yields CASSLMDIQYF.

This clonotype occurred many times. This chain connects TRBV29-1 to TRBJ2-2; 11 bases agree with TRBD2. Per the germline V gene, CDR1 is SQVTM and CDR2 is ANQGSEA. J lost 0 bases, V lost 7 bases, and 1 base had no gene match. CDR3 length: 14 residues. DNA for the CDR3: TGCAGCGCGGGACTAGCGGCGAACACCGGGGAGCTGTTTTTT. Translated: CSAGLAANTGELFF.

The chain joins TRBV9 to TRBJ2-3; possibly TRBD1 or TRBD2 for D (5 bases each). With 3 bases removed from V and 0 bases from J, the gap between germline ends came to 11 bases. In germline, CDR1 is SGDLS, CDR2 YYNGEE. The CDR3 contains 15 residues. The CDR3 spells CASSGGTSSTDTQYF. DNA of the CDR3: TGTGCCAGCAGCGGGGGGACGTCTAGCACAGATACGCAGTATTTT. The full variable domain, completed using reference TRBV9 and TRBJ2-3, is DSGVTQTPKHLITATGQRVTLRCSPRSGDLSVYWYQQSLDQGLQFLIQYYNGEERAKGNILERFSAQQFPDLHSELNLSSLELGDSALYFCASSGGTSSTDTQYFGPGTRLTVL.

This clonotype was picked up many times. The V call is TRBV7-2, the J call TRBJ2-4; TRBD1 matches at 7 bases. Germline CDR1 and CDR2: SGHTA and FQGNSA. The CDR3 contains 17 residues. Losses at the gene ends were 0 bases for V and 0 bases for J; bases not matched to a gene: 5. CDR3 protein: CASSLAFTGVAKNIQYF. CDR3 nucleotide sequence: TGTGCCAGCAGCTTAGCGTTTACAGGGGTAGCCAAAAACATTCAGTACTTC. Drawing the rest from reference TRBV7-2 and TRBJ2-4, the complete variable domain is GAGVSQSPSNKVTEKGKDVELRCDPISGHTALYWYRQSLGQGLEFLIYFQGNSAPDKSGLPSDRFSAERTGGSVSTLTIQRTQQEDSAVYLCASSLAFTGVAKNIQYFGAGTRLSVL.

The V call is TRBV5-5, the J call TRBJ2-3; D may be TRBD2 (6 bases). The CDR3 consists of 15 residues. CDR1 and CDR2 from the germline V gene are SGHKS and YYEKEE (reference sequence). The V end lost 1 base, the J end lost 1 base, and 10 bases lay between the germline ends. The CDR3 region has the DNA TGTGCCAGCAGCTTGTGGGGGACTGGCACAGATACGCAGTATTTT. Translation: CASSLWGTGTDTQYF. Full variable domain (outside the CDR3, taken from reference TRBV5-5 and TRBJ2-3): DAGVTQSPTHLIKTRGQQVTLRCSPISGHKSVSWYQQVLGQGPQFIFQYYEKEERGRGNFPDRFSARQFPNYSSELNVNALLLGDSALYLCASSLWGTGTDTQYFGPGTRLTVL.

This clonotype came up many times. The gene calls are TRBV6-1 and TRBJ1-2; D unclear. This CDR3 has 15 residues. CDR1 is MNHNS, CDR2 SASEGT, per germline. With 2 bases removed from V and 5 bases from J, the gap between germline ends came to 15 bases. CDR3 loop: CASSELPLAGYGYTF. In DNA, the CDR3 is TGTGCCAGCAGTGAATTGCCTCTCGCGGGGTATGGCTACACCTTC.

This sequence joins TRBV6-5 and TRBJ2-6, with TRBD1 as a possible D gene (6 bases). The CDR3 sequence is 14 residues long. The V and J ends lost 3 bases and 7 bases respectively, with 10 bases between them. In germline, CDR1 is MNHEY, CDR2 SVGAGI. CDR3 coding DNA: TGTGCCAGCAGTTATTCACAGGGAGCCAACGTCCTGACTTTC. Translated, it gives CASSYSQGANVLTF.

This clonotype was detected many times. The V gene is TRBV7-9, the J gene TRBJ2-6; D remains ambiguous. Trimming removed 4 bases at V and 0 bases at J, with 13 bases between. Germline CDR1 reads SEHNR; CDR2 reads FQNEAQ (reference sequence). This CDR3 has 17 residues. CDR3: CASSSTRASSGANVLTF. The CDR3, as DNA: TGTGCCAGCAGCTCTACCCGGGCTTCCTCTGGGGCCAACGTCCTGACTTTC. Full variable domain (remainder filled in from reference TRBV7-9 and TRBJ2-6): DTGVSQNPRHKITKRGQNVTFRCDPISEHNRLYWYRQTLGQGPEFLTYFQNEAQLEKSRLLSDRFSAERPKGSFSTLEIQRTEQGDSAMYLCASSSTRASSGANVLTFGAGSRLTVL.

This clonotype was counted at least ten times. This chain links TRBV5-1 with TRBJ1-6; D call uncertain. Germline assignment: CDR1 SGHRS and CDR2 YFSETQ. The V end lost 0 bases, the J end lost 9 bases, and 13 bases lay between the germline ends. The CDR3 spans 15 residues. In DNA, the CDR3 is TGCGCCAGCAGCTTGGACGAGGCGTCTTTTTCACCCCTCCACTTT. Translation: CASSLDEASFSPLHF.